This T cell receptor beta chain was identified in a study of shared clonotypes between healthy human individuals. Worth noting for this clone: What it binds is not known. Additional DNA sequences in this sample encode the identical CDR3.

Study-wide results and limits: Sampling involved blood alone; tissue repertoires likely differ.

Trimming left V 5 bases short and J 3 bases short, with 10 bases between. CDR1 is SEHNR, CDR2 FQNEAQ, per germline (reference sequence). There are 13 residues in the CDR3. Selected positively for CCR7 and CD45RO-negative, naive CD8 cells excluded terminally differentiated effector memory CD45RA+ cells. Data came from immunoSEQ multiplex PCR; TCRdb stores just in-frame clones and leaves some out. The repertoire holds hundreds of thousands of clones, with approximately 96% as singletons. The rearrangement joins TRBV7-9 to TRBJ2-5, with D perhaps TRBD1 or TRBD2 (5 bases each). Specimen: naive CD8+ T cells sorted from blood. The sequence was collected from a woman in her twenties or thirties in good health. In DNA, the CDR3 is TGTGCCAGCAGCCTGGGGACGGAAGAGACCCAGTACTTC. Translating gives CASSLGTEETQYF.